This T cell receptor (beta chain) was found in a study of T cell responses to AZD1222 COVID-19 vaccine. To note about this clone: Its antigen is unidentified.

The repertoire was sequenced with immunoSEQ multiplex PCR; TCRdb's copy has only in-frame clones and lacks some. This table holds approximately 100,000 clones, 85% found once. The study, taken as a whole, reports: Mostly white British, mostly female donors; authors suggested clonal diversity may be underestimated. Seropositivity was recorded at baseline in only 6 or 7 AZD1222 recipients.

Material: peripheral blood, obtained 28 days after the second AZD1222 dose. The TCR sequence derives from an adult who received the AZD1222 COVID-19 vaccine.

The CDR3 region is CASSSPGGTWKPTNEKLFF. DNA of the CDR3: TGTGCCAGCAGTTCCCCCGGGGGTACCTGGAAGCCAACTAATGAAAAACTGTTTTTT. The rearrangement uses TRBV28 and TRBJ1-4; maybe TRBD1 (5 bases). V was cut by 4 bases and J by 0 bases, with 21 bases left in between. The CDR3 is 19 residues long. Germline V gene sequence: CDR1 MDHEN, CDR2 SYDVKM.